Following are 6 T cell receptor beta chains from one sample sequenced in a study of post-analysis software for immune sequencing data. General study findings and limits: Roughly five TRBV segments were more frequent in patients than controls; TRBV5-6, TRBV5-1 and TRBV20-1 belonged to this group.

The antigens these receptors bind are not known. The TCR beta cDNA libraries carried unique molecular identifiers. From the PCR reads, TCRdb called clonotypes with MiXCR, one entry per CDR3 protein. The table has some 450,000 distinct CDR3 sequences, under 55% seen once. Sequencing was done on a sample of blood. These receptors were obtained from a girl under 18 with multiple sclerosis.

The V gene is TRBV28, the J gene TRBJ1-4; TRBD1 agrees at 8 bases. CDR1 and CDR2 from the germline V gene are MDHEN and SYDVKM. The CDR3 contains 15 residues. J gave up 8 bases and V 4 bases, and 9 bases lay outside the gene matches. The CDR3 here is CASSYIDRGGEKLFF. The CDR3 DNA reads TGTGCCAGCAGTTACATCGACAGGGGCGGGGAAAAACTGTTTTTT. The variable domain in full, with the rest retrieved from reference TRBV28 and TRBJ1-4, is DVKVTQSSRYLVKRTGEKVFLECVQDMDHENMFWYRQDPGLGLRLIYFSYDVKMKEKGDIPEGYSVSREKKERFSLILESASTNQTSMYLCASSYIDRGGEKLFFGSGTQLSVL.

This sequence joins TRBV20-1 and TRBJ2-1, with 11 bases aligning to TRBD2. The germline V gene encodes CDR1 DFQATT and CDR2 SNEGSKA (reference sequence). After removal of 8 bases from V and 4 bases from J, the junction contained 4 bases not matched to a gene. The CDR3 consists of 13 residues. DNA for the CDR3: TGCAGTAATAGCGGGAGGGCTTACAATGAGCAGTTCTTC. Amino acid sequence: CSNSGRAYNEQFF.

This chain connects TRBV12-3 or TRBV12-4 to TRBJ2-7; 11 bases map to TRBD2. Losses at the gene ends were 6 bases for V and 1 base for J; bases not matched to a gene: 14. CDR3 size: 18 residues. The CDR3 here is CASSRVLAGVPVSYEQYF. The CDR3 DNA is TGTGCCAGCAGCCGAGTACTAGCGGGAGTCCCCGTATCCTACGAGCAGTACTTC.

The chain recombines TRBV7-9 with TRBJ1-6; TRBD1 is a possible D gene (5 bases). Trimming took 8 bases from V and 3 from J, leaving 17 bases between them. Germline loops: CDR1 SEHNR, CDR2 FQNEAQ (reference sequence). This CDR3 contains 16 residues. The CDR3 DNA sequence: TGTGCCAGCGGGGGGGACGCCCCGGACTATAATTCACCCCTCCACTTT. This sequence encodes CASGGDAPDYNSPLHF.

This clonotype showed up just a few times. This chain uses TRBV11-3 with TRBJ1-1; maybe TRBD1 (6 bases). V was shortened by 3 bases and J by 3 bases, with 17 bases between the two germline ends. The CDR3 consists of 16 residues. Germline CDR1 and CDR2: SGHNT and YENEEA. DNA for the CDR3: TGTGCCAGCAGCTTTCAAGAGGGGGGCCGGGACACTGAAGCTTTCTTT. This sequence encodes CASSFQEGGRDTEAFF.

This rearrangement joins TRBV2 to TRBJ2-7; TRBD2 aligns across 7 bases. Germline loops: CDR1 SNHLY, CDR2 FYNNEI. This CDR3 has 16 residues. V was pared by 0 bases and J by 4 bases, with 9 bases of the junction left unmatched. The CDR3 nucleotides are TGTGCCAGCAGTGAAGCCGGGCGGGAGCGACTATACGAGCAGTACTTC. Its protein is CASSEAGRERLYEQYF. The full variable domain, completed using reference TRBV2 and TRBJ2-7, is EPEVTQTPSHQVTQMGQEVILRCVPISNHLYFYWYRQILGQKVEFLVSFYNNEISEKSEIFDDQFSVERPDGSNFTLKIRSTKLEDSAMYFCASSEAGRERLYEQYFGPGTRLTVT.